This T cell receptor (beta chain) was sequenced for a study of metastatic and nonmetastatic thyroid tumors. Study in general: The comparison covered peripheral blood and tumor or nodule tissue in malignant and benign thyroid patients.

The V and J ends lost 5 bases and 3 bases respectively, with 17 bases between them. The CDR3 is made up of 16 amino acids. From germline, CDR1 is SGHAT and CDR2 FQDESV (reference sequence). The study's findings and limits: Benign nodules reportedly had significantly lower TCR beta diversity than malignant thyroid tumors in blood and tumor.

None of the patients had undergone any treatment ahead of thyroid surgery. Per the authors' pipeline: CDR3 was compared across clinicopathological groups, and the resulting differences were used to build a distant-metastasis classifier for papillary thyroid cancer. Via MiXCR, TCRdb re-called the PCR reads. Clone size and V and J calls follow TCRdb, not the original study. The data hold about 92,000 clones, with about 15% observed a single time. This clone has a single count. The antigen remains unidentified. Specimen: blood. The source is a female donor with papillary thyroid cancer or a benign thyroid nodule (not recorded which). Some clones in this sample may be carry-over from other donors' samples. The gene calls are TRBV11-1 and TRBJ2-1; perhaps D is TRBD1 or TRBD2 (5 bases each). As DNA, the CDR3 is TGTGCCAGCAGCGGAGTCCGGGGCCACAACTACAATGAGCAGTTCTTC. Its translation is CASSGVRGHNYNEQFF.